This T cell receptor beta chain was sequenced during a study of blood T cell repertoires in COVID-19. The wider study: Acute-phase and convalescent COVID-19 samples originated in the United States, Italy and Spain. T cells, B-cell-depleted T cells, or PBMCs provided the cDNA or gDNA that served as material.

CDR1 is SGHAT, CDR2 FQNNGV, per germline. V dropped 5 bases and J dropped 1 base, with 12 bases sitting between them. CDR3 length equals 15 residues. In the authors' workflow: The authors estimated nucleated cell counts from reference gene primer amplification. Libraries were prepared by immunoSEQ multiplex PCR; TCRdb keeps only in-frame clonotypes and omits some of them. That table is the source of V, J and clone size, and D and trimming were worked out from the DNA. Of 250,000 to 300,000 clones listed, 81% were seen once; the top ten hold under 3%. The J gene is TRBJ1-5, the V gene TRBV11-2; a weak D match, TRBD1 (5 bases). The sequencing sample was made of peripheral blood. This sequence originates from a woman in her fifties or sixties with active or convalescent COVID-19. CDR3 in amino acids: CASSKQAGSNQPQHF. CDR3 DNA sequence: TGTGCCAGCAGCAAACAGGCTGGGAGCAATCAGCCCCAGCATTTT.